This T cell receptor beta chain is drawn from a study of CD8+CD57+ T cells in acquired aplastic anemia (dated by TCRdb to 2016 to 2018). Some background on the complete study: On average, sorted CD4+ and CD8+ cells yielded 2.5 to 3.5 ug of extracted DNA, with a range of roughly 0.17 to 27.4 ug. A CD8+CD57+ expansion meant a frequency higher than the mean frequency seen in healthy subjects.

Genomic DNA served as template for TCR beta VDJ combination and CDR3 sequence profiling. An Illumina HiSeq 2000 was the platform used for TCR repertoire sequencing. Processing in the source paper ran as follows. Repertoire assessment relied on Simpson's diversity index, CDR3 size and DJ length profiles, and TRBV/TRBJ rearrangement plots. Whichever DNA sequence was most abundant in the deep sequencing data was defined as the immunodominant clone. CDR3 amino acid sequences were screened for sharing across subjects and compared with published repertoires and the VDJdb database. The public reads were reprocessed in TCRdb via fastp at Q25 and MiXCR, keeping in-frame beta chains. CDR3 protein sequences are deduplicated, and each keeps its most common genes and DNA. The V and J calls and clone size are TCRdb's, not the authors'. A total of 400,000 to 600,000 distinct CDR3 sequences appear in this sample, under 40% of them only once. Of the sample, less than 0.85% falls within the top ten clones.

Inclusive of the bounding cysteine and phenylalanine, the CDR3 is 14 residues long. The DNA shown is the 42-base CDR3, in frame from base 1. Trimming at the junction amounts to 6 bases on V and 1 base on J, and the germline ends lie 15 bases apart. The germline V gene supplies CDR1 SQVTM and CDR2 ANQGSEA. Beyond this particular receptor, the publication reports: Some 31 CD8+ CDR3 sequences were shared between patients and controls but appeared highly expressed in patients and within their immunodominant clones. Between patients and healthy controls, no significant difference in CD8+ Simpson's diversity was found (P=0.060).

As to this clonotype: Its antigen has not been determined. It has no much larger one-base neighbor in the sample; base qualities were not kept.

Expansion of CD8+CD57+ cells had been shown by flow cytometry in the patients chosen for sequencing. Every patient had severe acquired aplastic anemia, diagnosed using the International Study of Aplastic Anemia and Agranulocytosis and Camitta criteria. No patient had received any therapy when blood was sampled. The study deep-sequenced TCR repertoires of sorted CD4+ and CD8+ blood T cells from severe aplastic anemia patients and healthy subjects. In the USA, patient enrollment took place under clinicaltrials.gov protocols 00001620, 01623167, 00001397, 00071045, 00081523 and 00961064. Ficoll-Paque density gradient centrifugation was used to isolate peripheral blood mononuclear cells. CD4+ and CD8+ T cells were sorted by FACS or magnetic beads before DNA extraction.

This receptor was obtained from a human donor with aplastic anemia. The specimen was sorted CD4+, CD8+, or CD8+CD57+ T cells (not recorded which) from PBMCs. The rearranged chain carries TRBV29-1 and TRBJ1-1; the D gene assignment is ambiguous. DNA sequence: TGCAGCGTAGCAAGGACCGCCGAGAACACTGAAGCTTTCTTT. It specifies CSVARTAENTEAFF.